This paragraph covers one T cell receptor (beta chain) sequence. In the original processing: Amplification from reference gene primers served as the basis for estimated nucleated cell counts. The method was immunoSEQ multiplex PCR; TCRdb's version includes in-frame clones alone and lacks a portion of them. V and J calls and clone size are given by that table; D and trimming were obtained from the DNA. The sample records approximately 160,000 clones, around nine tenths being singletons. This sample is drawn from a study of blood T cell repertoires in COVID-19. Study information: Donors in the United States, Italy and Spain gave samples during acute or convalescent COVID-19. PBMCs, B-cell-depleted T cells, or T cells were the source of the cDNA or gDNA that made up the material.

The CDR3 length is 16 residues. Germline assignment: CDR1 KGHSH and CDR2 LQKENI. Trimming cost V 0 bases and J 5 bases; bases outside gene matches: 3. J is TRBJ2-3 and V is TRBV18; TRBD2 matches at 12 bases. Sequencing was done on a sample of peripheral blood. The receptor was isolated from a man aged 50 to 60 with acute or convalescent COVID-19. The CDR3 region is CASSPPASGGGDTQYF. For the CDR3, the DNA is TGTGCCAGCTCACCACCGGCTAGCGGGGGGGGAGATACGCAGTATTTT.